The 28 T cell receptor beta chains below all came from one sample that was sequenced in a study of control samples from healthy donors and cancer patients (dated by TCRdb to about 2020). Library preparation employed the immunoSEQ multiplex PCR assay. Drawn from immuneACCESS, this table holds only the in-frame rearrangements with V and J called that TCRdb kept. Clones are partly lost; checked studies trace under half to an unresolved V gene and leave the rest unexplained. The sample table holds approximately 150,000 clones, of which 75% to 95% were seen once. The ten largest clones take up approximately 2% of the sample. Sequencing input: blood. The origin of the receptors is a woman aged 40 to 49 in good health.

This sequence joins TRBV25-1 and TRBJ1-3; D not certain. Deletions cut 6 bases from V and 2 bases from J, with 8 bases between. The CDR3 has 13 residues. The germline V gene has CDR1 MGHDK and CDR2 SYGVNS. This CDR3 reads CASRDTPGNTIYF. CDR3 bases: TGTGCCAGCAGAGACACTCCTGGAAACACCATATATTTT.

V gene TRBV6-4 combines with J gene TRBJ2-1; D gene unclear. The CDR3 length is 14 residues. V was shortened by 6 bases and J by 5 bases, with 14 bases between the two germline ends. CDR1 is MRHNA and CDR2 is SNTAGT in the germline V gene. CDR3 amino acids: CASSETLQNNEQFF. Here the CDR3 DNA reads TGTGCCAGCAGCGAGACGCTACAGAACAATGAGCAGTTCTTC.

This clone came up once. The CDR3 is CASSQGRGEQYF. As DNA, the CDR3 is TGCGCCAGCAGCCAAGGGAGAGGCGAGCAGTACTTC. The rearrangement links TRBV4-1 to TRBJ2-7; no definite D call. Germline-derived CDR1 and CDR2 are MGHRA and YSYEKL. This CDR3 spans 12 amino acids. The V gene lost 1 base and the J gene lost 6 bases, with 7 bases spanning the gap.

The chain is built from TRBV5-1 and TRBJ1-2, with a possible D match to TRBD1 (5 bases). Germline V gene sequence: CDR1 SGHRS, CDR2 YFSETQ. The CDR3 is made up of 15 amino acids. V shed 5 bases and J shed 5 bases, with 19 bases lying between them. The CDR3 here is CASRTGTGSPYGYTF. CDR3 nucleotides: TGCGCCAGCAGAACCGGGACCGGCAGCCCTTATGGCTACACCTTC.

V and J are TRBV10-2 and TRBJ1-1, with a tentative D call TRBD1 (5 bases). V was cut by 7 bases and J by 2 bases, with 11 bases left in between. Germline loops: CDR1 WSHSY, CDR2 SAAADI. CDR3 length equals 13 residues. DNA for the CDR3: TGCGCCAGCATCGGGACTGCAAACACTGAAGCTTTCTTT. Amino acid sequence: CASIGTANTEAFF.

The chain employs TRBV5-1 and TRBJ1-6; TRBD1 agrees at 8 bases. The V gene's germline CDR1 is SGHRS and CDR2 YFSETQ. CDR3 length: 16 residues. J lost 5 bases, V lost 0 bases, and 4 bases had no gene match. The CDR3 loop reads CASSLGQGTNNSPLHF. CDR3 nucleotides: TGCGCCAGCAGCTTGGGACAGGGGACCAATAATTCACCCCTCCACTTT. The full variable domain, completed using reference TRBV5-1 and TRBJ1-6, is KAGVTQTPRYLIKTRGQQVTLSCSPISGHRSVSWYQQTPGQGLQFLFEYFSETQRNKGNFPGRFSGRQFSNSRSEMNVSTLELGDSALYLCASSLGQGTNNSPLHFGNGTRLTVT.

V and J are TRBV2 and TRBJ2-3; the match to TRBD1 covers 8 bases. CDR1 and CDR2 (germline): SNHLY, FYNNEI. The CDR3 length is 18 residues. V gave up 2 bases and J gave up 1 base; unmatched junction bases: 11. CDR3 sequence: CASSEWGRGRLRTDTQYF. The CDR3 nucleotides read TGTGCCAGCAGTGAATGGGGCAGGGGGCGATTGCGCACAGATACGCAGTATTTT.

The genes are TRBV4-2 and TRBJ1-3; weak D call: TRBD1 (5 bases). This CDR3 is 15 amino acids long. Between the trimmed V and J ends, which lost 4 bases and 3 bases, there was a span of 13 bases. The germline CDR1 and CDR2 sequences are LGHNA and YNFKEQ. The CDR3: CASSREGSYGNTIYF. CDR3 sequence (DNA): TGTGCCAGCAGCCGGGAGGGGTCTTATGGAAACACCATATATTTT.

This clone was observed a handful of times. The V call is TRBV27, the J call TRBJ2-1, with TRBD2 identical over 7 bases. The CDR3 runs 13 residues. V lost 3 bases, J lost 8 bases, and 4 bases stayed unmatched. Germline lookup yields CDR1 MNHEY and CDR2 SMNVEV (reference sequence). The CDR3 DNA reads TGTGCCAGCAGTTTGGGGGGGACCTATGAGCAGTTCTTC. It specifies CASSLGGTYEQFF.

The V gene is TRBV30, the J gene TRBJ1-1; D ambiguous. V was shortened by 0 bases and J by 0 bases, with 8 bases between the two germline ends. Germline values: CDR1 GTSNPN, CDR2 SVGIG (reference sequence). CDR3 length equals 14 residues. This chain's CDR3 is CAWSVRHMNTEAFF. Written as DNA, the CDR3 is TGTGCCTGGAGTGTAAGACACATGAACACTGAAGCTTTCTTT.

The V gene is TRBV3-1 (or the pseudogene TRBV3-2), the J gene TRBJ2-2; 7 bases map to TRBD1. V shed 6 bases and J 6 bases; nucleotides not matched to a gene: 10. The CDR3 runs to 15 residues. CDR1 is LGHDT, CDR2 YNNKEL, per germline (reference sequence). This CDR3 reads CASSWRGGAAGELFF. Here the CDR3 DNA reads TGTGCCAGCAGTTGGAGAGGGGGCGCCGCCGGGGAGCTGTTTTTT.

This chain joins TRBV5-1 and TRBJ1-1; no clear D. V was pared by 0 bases and J by 0 bases, with 12 bases between. This CDR3 has 16 residues. Germline-derived CDR1 and CDR2 are SGHRS and YFSETQ. CDR3 bases: TGCGCCAGCAGCTTGGCGCAGTACAGTATGAACACTGAAGCTTTCTTT. It yields the protein CASSLAQYSMNTEAFF.

The chain uses TRBV6-6 and TRBJ1-2; D gene uncertain. This CDR3 comprises 12 residues. The germline V gene has CDR1 MNHNY and CDR2 SVGAGI (reference sequence). V lost 6 bases, J lost 0 bases, and 5 bases lay in between. Here the CDR3 DNA reads TGTGCCAGCAGGACAACTAACTATGGCTACACCTTC. It encodes CASRTTNYGYTF.

V is TRBV2 and J is TRBJ2-7; 9 bases align to TRBD1. V was clipped by 6 bases and J by 0 bases; unmatched bases: 9. The CDR3 contains 16 residues. Germline CDR1 reads SNHLY; CDR2 reads FYNNEI. The CDR3 DNA sequence: TGTGCCAGCAGCGTAGGACAGGGGTCCGTCTCCTACGAGCAGTACTTC. Protein: CASSVGQGSVSYEQYF.

The chain is built from TRBV2 and TRBJ2-5; D is unresolved. V lost 3 bases and J lost 7, with 12 bases in between. Germline V gene sequence: CDR1 SNHLY, CDR2 FYNNEI. The CDR3 totals 13 residues. CDR3 sequence reads: CASSESPKRTQYF. Here the CDR3 DNA reads TGTGCCAGCAGTGAGTCCCCTAAGAGGACCCAGTACTTC.

The DNA of the CDR3 is TGCGCCAGCAGCCTTGGGCAGGGCGATCAGCCCCAGCATTTT. This translates into CASSLGQGDQPQHF. The chain has TRBV4-1 and TRBJ1-5; a weak D match, TRBD1 (5 bases). Trimming removed 4 bases from V and 5 bases from J, with 12 bases in between. The CDR3 spans 14 residues. In germline, CDR1 is MGHRA, CDR2 YSYEKL.

This rearrangement joins TRBV23-1 to TRBJ2-3, with TRBD1 as a possible D gene (6 bases). TRBV23-1 falls under the ORF class, with uncertain function. This CDR3 comprises 15 residues. V dropped 8 bases and J dropped 5 bases, with 20 bases sitting between them. The CDR3 spells CASVNEGTFGDTQYF. The CDR3 bases are TGCGCCAGCGTAAACGAAGGGACATTCGGAGATACGCAGTATTTT.

The V gene is TRBV10-2, the J gene TRBJ2-5, with unresolved D. Between the trimmed V and J ends, which lost 4 bases and 1 base, there was a span of 7 bases. This CDR3 is 13 amino acids long. Germline V gene data show CDR1 as WSHSY and CDR2 as SAAADI. The CDR3 DNA is TGCGCCAGCAGTGGTAACTTCCAAGAGACCCAGTACTTC. Its protein product is CASSGNFQETQYF.

The rearrangement joins TRBV5-4 to TRBJ1-2; TRBD1 might be the D (6 bases). V lost 4 bases and J lost 4, with 14 bases in between. Looked up from germline, CDR1 is SGHNT and CDR2 is YYREEE (reference sequence). There are 14 residues in the CDR3. This CDR3 reads CASSHNGQIYGYTF. Here the CDR3 DNA reads TGTGCCAGCAGCCACAACGGACAGATCTATGGCTACACCTTC.

CDR3 coding DNA: TGTGCCAGCAGTTACTCTTTAGGGTCTAATGAAAAACTGTTTTTT. This codes for CASSYSLGSNEKLFF. This rearrangement joins TRBV6-6 to TRBJ1-4; no reliable D call. The germline V and J ends were trimmed by 0 bases and 3 bases, with 8 bases remaining between them. This CDR3 is built from 15 residues. Germline V gene lookup returns CDR1 MNHNY and CDR2 SVGAGI (reference sequence).

This chain uses TRBV28 with TRBJ1-5; tentatively, D is TRBD1 (5 bases). Germline V lookup: CDR1 MDHEN, CDR2 SYDVKM. The CDR3 consists of 17 residues. V lost 3 bases and J 1 base, leaving 16 bases between the germline ends. The CDR3 DNA reads as TGTGCCAGCAGTTTTAGCTTTACAGGAGAAAGCAATCAGCCCCAGCATTTT. Translation: CASSFSFTGESNQPQHF. The entire variable domain, with the rest obtained from reference TRBV28 and TRBJ1-5, is as follows: DVKVTQSSRYLVKRTGEKVFLECVQDMDHENMFWYRQDPGLGLRLIYFSYDVKMKEKGDIPEGYSVSREKKERFSLILESASTNQTSMYLCASSFSFTGESNQPQHFGDGTRLSIL.

The chain combines TRBV6-5 with TRBJ2-1, with 13 bases matching TRBD2. This CDR3 has 15 residues. Germline V gene sequence: CDR1 MNHEY, CDR2 SVGAGI. The J segment lost 6 bases and the V segment lost 6 bases, leaving 5 bases of the junction unmatched. CDR3 sequence (DNA): TGTGCCAGCAGCATACTAGCGGGGGGGTCCAATGAGCAGTTCTTC. This gives the protein CASSILAGGSNEQFF.

The chain joins TRBV27 to TRBJ1-1; 9 positions match TRBD1. The CDR3 runs to 16 residues. Germline CDR1 and CDR2: MNHEY and SMNVEV (reference sequence). With V trimmed by 5 bases and J by 1 base, 8 bases remained unmatched. The chain's CDR3 is CASSPVPGQGNTEAFF. CDR3 nucleotide sequence: TGTGCCAGCAGTCCCGTCCCGGGACAGGGGAACACTGAAGCTTTCTTT.

The V gene is TRBV23-1, the J gene TRBJ1-5, with 8 bases identical to TRBD1. TRBV23-1 is noted as an ORF with a role that remains uncertain. The CDR3 extends over 17 amino acids. V shed 0 bases and J 3 bases; nucleotides not matched to a gene: 7. The CDR3, as DNA: TGCGCCAGCAGTCAATCGAAAGGCAGGGGGCACAATCAGCCCCAGCATTTT. Translated, it gives CASSQSKGRGHNQPQHF.

The V call is TRBV4-1, the J call TRBJ2-5, with D possibly TRBD2 on 6 matching bases. CDR3 length: 14 amino acids. V was cut by 2 bases and J by 0 bases, with 7 bases left in between. Germline assignment: CDR1 MGHRA and CDR2 YSYEKL. The DNA for the CDR3 is TGCGCCAGCAGCCAACGGGGGTACCAAGAGACCCAGTACTTC. Encoded protein: CASSQRGYQETQYF.

The gene calls are TRBV6-5 and TRBJ2-5; a weak D match, TRBD2 (5 bases). This CDR3 has 15 residues. Germline assignment: CDR1 MNHEY and CDR2 SVGAGI. The V end lost 6 bases, the J end lost 4 bases, and 18 bases lay between the germline ends. In DNA form, the CDR3 reads TGTGCCAGCAGCCACAGATCTTTTGGGAGAGAGACCCAGTACTTC. Translating gives CASSHRSFGRETQYF.

The chain carries TRBV6-5 and TRBJ2-7; a possible D gene is TRBD1 (5 bases). The CDR3 runs to 13 residues. Trimming took 4 bases from V and 2 from J, leaving 9 bases between them. The V gene's germline CDR1 is MNHEY and CDR2 SVGAGI. CDR3 nucleotides: TGTGCCAGCAGTTTGGACATAACCTACGAGCAGTACTTC. Translated: CASSLDITYEQYF.

The gene calls are TRBV6-5 and TRBJ1-1, with D uncertain. V gave up 5 bases and J gave up 2 bases, with 6 bases separating them. This CDR3 contains 12 residues. The germline CDR1 and CDR2 sequences are MNHEY and SVGAGI. CDR3 coding DNA: TGTGCCAGCAGTACCGGAAACACTGAAGCTTTCTTT. This sequence encodes CASSTGNTEAFF.